Following are 23 T cell receptor beta chains from one sample sequenced in a study of blood T cell repertoires in COVID-19. Some clones are missing from TCRdb's copy, which holds only in-frame ones; the method was immunoSEQ multiplex PCR. The repertoire has a few hundred thousand clones, under 85% of them found once; the top ten carry about 4.8%. The source material was PBMCs or T cells enriched from blood (not recorded which). The receptors shown here come from a woman in her forties or fifties who had recovered from COVID-19.

The chain couples TRBV4-2 to TRBJ1-3; D not resolved. Germline CDR1 and CDR2: LGHNA and YNFKEQ. V was shortened by 0 bases and J by 0 bases, with 12 bases between the two germline ends. CDR3 length equals 17 residues. Written as DNA, the CDR3 is TGTGCCAGCAGCCAAGATGTTTTGGAGAGCTCTGGAAACACCATATATTTT. This codes for CASSQDVLESSGNTIYF.

V usage is TRBV19 and J usage is TRBJ1-1; D uncertain. Trimming stripped 4 bases from V and 3 bases from J, with 9 bases between. This CDR3 contains 13 residues. From germline, CDR1 is LNHDA and CDR2 SQIVND (reference sequence). The CDR3 nucleotides are TGTGCCAGTAGTAGGGAGGAATACACTGAAGCTTTCTTT. Translated, it gives CASSREEYTEAFF.

The gene calls are TRBV6-1 and TRBJ2-1; no firm D call. V shed 1 base and J shed 7 bases, with 11 bases lying between them. In germline, CDR1 is MNHNS, CDR2 SASEGT. The CDR3 runs to 14 residues. The CDR3 loop is CASSEVRLQNEQFF. In DNA form, the CDR3 reads TGTGCCAGCAGTGAAGTGCGGCTCCAGAATGAGCAGTTCTTC.

The CDR3 region is CASLGDRVNTEAFF. The CDR3 nucleotides are TGTGCCAGCCTTGGGGACAGGGTAAACACTGAAGCTTTCTTT. The chain couples TRBV2 to TRBJ1-1, with 9 bases identical to TRBD1. Germline V gene sequence: CDR1 SNHLY, CDR2 FYNNEI. This CDR3 contains 14 residues. J gave up 2 bases and V 8 bases, and 6 bases lay outside the gene matches.

The genes are TRBV29-1 and TRBJ2-2; maybe TRBD1 (5 bases). The CDR3 length is 16 residues. Germline CDR1 reads SQVTM; CDR2 reads ANQGSEA. Trimming removed 4 bases from V and 0 bases from J, with 15 bases in between. DNA for the CDR3: TGCAGCGTTGGAGGCTGGGGCGGAGCGAACACCGGGGAGCTGTTTTTT. Translated, it gives CSVGGWGGANTGELFF.

In this sample, this clone turned up a few times. V and J are TRBV28 and TRBJ2-7; 7 nucleotides match TRBD2. CDR3 length equals 15 residues. Trimming took 1 base from V and 5 from J; bases not matched to a gene: 8. In germline, CDR1 is MDHEN, CDR2 SYDVKM. The CDR3 DNA reads TGTGCCAGCAGTTTATATGCGGGAGTCCGTGACGAGCAGTACTTC. This encodes CASSLYAGVRDEQYF. The entire variable domain, with the rest obtained from reference TRBV28 and TRBJ2-7, is as follows: DVKVTQSSRYLVKRTGEKVFLECVQDMDHENMFWYRQDPGLGLRLIYFSYDVKMKEKGDIPEGYSVSREKKERFSLILESASTNQTSMYLCASSLYAGVRDEQYFGPGTRLTVT.

The chain has TRBV2 and TRBJ1-6; D perhaps matches TRBD1 (6 bases). The CDR3 covers 15 residues. The germline gives CDR1 SNHLY, CDR2 FYNNEI. Trimming left V 7 bases short and J 0 bases short, with 10 bases between. CDR3 nucleotide sequence: TGTGCCAGCACTGACAGGTCCTCCTATAATTCACCCCTCCACTTT. Its protein product is CASTDRSSYNSPLHF.

As to this clone: Distinct nucleotide sequences in the sample also encode this CDR3. V gene TRBV5-1 combines with J gene TRBJ1-4; D ambiguous. Trimming removed 3 bases at V and 3 bases at J, with 9 bases between. The CDR3 is made up of 14 amino acids. The germline V gene encodes CDR1 SGHRS and CDR2 YFSETQ. CDR3 sequence (DNA): TGCGCCAGCAGCTCAGGCACTGCTAATGAAAAACTGTTTTTT. Protein: CASSSGTANEKLFF.

This clone was recorded a few times. J is TRBJ2-7 and V is TRBV7-9, with 8 bases lining up with TRBD1. From germline, CDR1 is SEHNR and CDR2 FQNEAQ (reference sequence). CDR3 size: 13 residues. Trimming took 3 bases from V and 5 from J; bases not matched to a gene: 3. CDR3 nucleotide sequence: TGTGCCAGCAGCTTCGGACAGGGCCACGAGCAGTACTTC. It codes for CASSFGQGHEQYF.

The chain links TRBV12-3 or TRBV12-4 to TRBJ2-1, with a tentative D call TRBD1 (6 bases). The CDR3 loop spans 13 amino acids. Trimming left V 8 bases short and J 10 bases short, with 18 bases between. As DNA, the CDR3 is TGTGCCAGCGCGAGGGGGATGGAGTCGGAGCAGTTCTTC. Its protein product is CASARGMESEQFF.

This chain links TRBV3-1 (or the pseudogene TRBV3-2) with TRBJ2-4, with a possible D match to TRBD1 (6 bases). CDR1 LGHDT and CDR2 YNNKEL come from the germline V gene (reference sequence). The CDR3 has 16 amino acids. V lost 4 bases and J 0 bases, leaving 13 bases between the germline ends. The CDR3 coding sequence is TGTGCCAGCAGCCCAACAGGGCTCCTAGCCAAAAACATTCAGTACTTC. This translates into CASSPTGLLAKNIQYF.

This clone was seen a few times. The V gene is TRBV5-1, the J gene TRBJ1-3; D is uncertain. Germline CDR1 is SGHRS and CDR2 is YFSETQ. V was pared by 2 bases and J by 2 bases, with 8 bases between. The CDR3 has 14 amino acids. Here the CDR3 reads CASSFNSAGNTIYF. For the CDR3, the DNA is TGCGCCAGCAGCTTCAACTCCGCTGGAAACACCATATATTTT.

The gene calls are TRBV14 and TRBJ1-4, with 8 bases that match TRBD1. This CDR3 has 15 residues. The V and J ends lost 4 bases and 3 bases, in that order; junction bases with no gene match: 4. In germline, CDR1 is SGHDN, CDR2 FVKESK. The CDR3 region has the DNA TGTGCCAGCAGCCTGACAGGGGCGCCTAATGAAAAACTGTTTTTT. Its translation: CASSLTGAPNEKLFF.

The gene calls are TRBV6-6 and TRBJ1-5; D remains unclear. This CDR3 is 14 amino acids long. Germline V lookup: CDR1 MNHNY, CDR2 SVGAGI (reference sequence). The V end was cut by 0 bases, the J end by 3 bases, with 6 bases between. The CDR3 is CASSYSELNQPQHF. In nucleotides, the CDR3 is TGTGCCAGCAGTTACTCGGAGCTCAATCAGCCCCAGCATTTT.

The table lists this clone with a count of one. This rearrangement joins TRBV30 to TRBJ2-7, with 10 nucleotides matching TRBD2. J was trimmed by 13 bases and V by 8 bases; bases with no gene match: 14. Germline lookup yields CDR1 GTSNPN and CDR2 SVGIG (reference sequence). The CDR3 has 12 amino acids. CDR3 in DNA: TGTGCCCACTATTTAGCGGGGGGCCCAATCTACTTC. It is translated as CAHYLAGGPIYF.

This clone was found once. This chain connects TRBV7-8 to TRBJ1-2; 7 bases map to TRBD1. The CDR3 extends over 14 amino acids. The germline gives CDR1 SGHVS, CDR2 FQNEAQ. With 6 bases clipped from V and 5 bases from J, the junction kept 9 bases outside the gene matches. CDR3 DNA: TGTGCCAGCAGTCAGCCGGGACAGCGGTATGGCTACACCTTC. It yields the protein CASSQPGQRYGYTF.

This clone has more than one count but fewer than ten. This same CDR3 is encoded by further DNA sequences in the sample. This chain links TRBV5-1 with TRBJ1-2; tentative D call: TRBD1 (6 bases). V was cut by 0 bases and J by 5 bases, with 8 bases left in between. The germline CDR1 and CDR2 sequences are SGHRS and YFSETQ. This CDR3 spans 13 amino acids. The CDR3 sequence: CASSLGQDYGYTF. The CDR3 nucleotides read TGCGCCAGCAGCTTGGGACAGGATTATGGCTACACCTTC.

The genes are TRBV6-5 and TRBJ1-4, with D uncertain. Germline lookup yields CDR1 MNHEY and CDR2 SVGAGI. V lost 6 bases and J 4 bases, leaving 12 bases between the germline ends. This CDR3 region has 14 residues. DNA of the CDR3: TGTGCCAGCAGAACTCCGGGAAATAATGAAAAACTGTTTTTT. It yields the protein CASRTPGNNEKLFF.

The chain uses TRBV6-2 or TRBV6-3 and TRBJ2-2; D unresolved. V lost 4 bases and J 1 base, leaving 10 bases between the germline ends. In germline, CDR1 is MNHEY, CDR2 SVGEGT. This CDR3 spans 15 amino acids. CDR3 nucleotide sequence: TGTGCCAGCAGTTCGAACACACGGAACACCGGGGAGCTGTTTTTT. Its protein product is CASSSNTRNTGELFF.

This sequence joins TRBV7-9 and TRBJ1-2; no firm D call. Germline V lookup: CDR1 SEHNR, CDR2 FQNEAQ (reference sequence). The V and J ends lost 2 bases and 3 bases respectively, with 19 bases between them. This CDR3 has 17 residues. The CDR3 DNA is TGTGCCAGCAGCTTATTTGGGGAGGAACAACGGCACTATGGCTACACCTTC. This translates into CASSLFGEEQRHYGYTF.

The chain has TRBV25-1 and TRBJ2-1, with D perhaps TRBD2 (6 bases). Germline CDR1 and CDR2: MGHDK and SYGVNS. The V end lost 6 bases, the J end lost 7 bases, and 25 bases lay between the germline ends. The CDR3 contains 17 residues. The CDR3 DNA follows: TGTGCCAGCAGGCCCATTTCTCCCGGGCTAGCGTCGAATGAGCAGTTCTTC. Protein sequence: CASRPISPGLASNEQFF.

This clone has a single count. The chain couples TRBV12-5 to TRBJ2-1; 8 nucleotides match TRBD2. The CDR3 is made up of 13 amino acids. The V gene end was trimmed by 6 bases and the J gene end by 7 bases; junction bases not matched to a gene: 5. Germline V lookup: CDR1 LGHNT, CDR2 FRNRAP. The CDR3 reads CASGPSGSNEQFF. CDR3 DNA sequence: TGTGCTAGTGGCCCGAGCGGGAGTAATGAGCAGTTCTTC. Looking up the rest from reference TRBV12-5 and TRBJ2-1 gives the full variable domain: DARVTQTPRHKVTEMGQEVTMRCQPILGHNTVFWYRQTMMQGLELLAYFRNRAPLDDSGMPKDRFSAEMPDATLATLKIQPSEPRDSAVYFCASGPSGSNEQFFGPGTRLTVL.

The CDR3 loop reads CASSTQTGPGELFF. CDR3 bases: TGTGCCAGCAGCACACAGACAGGGCCCGGGGAGCTGTTTTTT. The chain employs TRBV5-6 and TRBJ2-2; the match to TRBD1 covers 7 bases. CDR3 size: 14 residues. CDR1 SGHDT and CDR2 YYEEEE come from the germline V gene. V was clipped by 4 bases and J by 6 bases; unmatched bases: 6.